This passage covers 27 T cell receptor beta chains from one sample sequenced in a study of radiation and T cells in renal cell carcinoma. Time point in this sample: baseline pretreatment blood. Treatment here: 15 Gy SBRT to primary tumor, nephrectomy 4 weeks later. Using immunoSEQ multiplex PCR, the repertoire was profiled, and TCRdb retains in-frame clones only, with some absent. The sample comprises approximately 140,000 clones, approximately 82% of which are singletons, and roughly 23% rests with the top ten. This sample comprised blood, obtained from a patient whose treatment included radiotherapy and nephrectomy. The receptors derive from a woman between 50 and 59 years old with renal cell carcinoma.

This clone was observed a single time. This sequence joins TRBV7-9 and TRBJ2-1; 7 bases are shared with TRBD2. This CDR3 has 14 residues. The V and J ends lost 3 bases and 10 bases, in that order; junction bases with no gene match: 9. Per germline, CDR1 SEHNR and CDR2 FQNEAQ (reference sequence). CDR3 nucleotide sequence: TGTGCCAGCAGCTTGGCTTGGGAGGGGAGCGAGCAGTTCTTC. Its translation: CASSLAWEGSEQFF.

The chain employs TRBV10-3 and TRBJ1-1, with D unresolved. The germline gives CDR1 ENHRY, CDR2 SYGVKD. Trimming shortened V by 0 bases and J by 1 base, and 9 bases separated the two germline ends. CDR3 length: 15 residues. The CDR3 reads CAISESWGENTEAFF. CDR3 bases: TGTGCCATCAGTGAGTCTTGGGGTGAGAACACTGAAGCTTTCTTT.

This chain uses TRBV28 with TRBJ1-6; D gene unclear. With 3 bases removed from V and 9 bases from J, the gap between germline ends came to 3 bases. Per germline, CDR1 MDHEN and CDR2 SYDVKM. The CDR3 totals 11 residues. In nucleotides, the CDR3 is TGTGCCAGCAGTTTGGGTTCACCCCTCCACTTT. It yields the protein CASSLGSPLHF.

The CDR3 nucleotides read TGTGCCAGCGGGGGACAGGGAGGGCGGCAGCCCCAGCATTTT. It is translated as CASGGQGGRQPQHF. The chain is built from TRBV2 and TRBJ1-5, with 9 bases aligning to TRBD1. The CDR3 runs 14 residues. CDR1 SNHLY and CDR2 FYNNEI come from the germline V gene. J gave up 7 bases and V 8 bases, and 9 bases lay outside the gene matches.

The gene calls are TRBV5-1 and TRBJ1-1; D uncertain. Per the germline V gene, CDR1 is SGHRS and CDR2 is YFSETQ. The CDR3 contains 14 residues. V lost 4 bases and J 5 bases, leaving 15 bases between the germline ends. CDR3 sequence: CASSLASGSTEAFF. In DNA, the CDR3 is TGCGCCAGCAGCCTCGCCTCGGGTTCTACTGAAGCTTTCTTT.

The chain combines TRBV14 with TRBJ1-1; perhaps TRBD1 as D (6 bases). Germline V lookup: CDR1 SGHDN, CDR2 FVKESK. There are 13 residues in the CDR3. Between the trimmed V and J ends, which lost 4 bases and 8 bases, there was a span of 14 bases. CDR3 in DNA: TGTGCCAGCAGCCTATACCCGGGACAAGAAGCTTTCTTT. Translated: CASSLYPGQEAFF.

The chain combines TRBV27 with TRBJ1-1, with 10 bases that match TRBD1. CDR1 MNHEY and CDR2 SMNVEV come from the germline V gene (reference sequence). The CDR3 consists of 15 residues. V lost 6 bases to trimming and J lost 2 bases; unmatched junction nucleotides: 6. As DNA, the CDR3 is TGTGCCAGCAGCCGACAGGGGGCGCGAAACACTGAAGCTTTCTTT. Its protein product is CASSRQGARNTEAFF.

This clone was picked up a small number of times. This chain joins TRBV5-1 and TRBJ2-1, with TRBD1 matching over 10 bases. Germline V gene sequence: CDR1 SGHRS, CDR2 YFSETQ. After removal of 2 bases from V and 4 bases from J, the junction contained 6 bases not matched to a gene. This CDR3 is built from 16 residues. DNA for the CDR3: TGCGCCAGCAGCTTAGCGCGGGACAGGGGTTACAATGAGCAGTTCTTC. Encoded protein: CASSLARDRGYNEQFF.

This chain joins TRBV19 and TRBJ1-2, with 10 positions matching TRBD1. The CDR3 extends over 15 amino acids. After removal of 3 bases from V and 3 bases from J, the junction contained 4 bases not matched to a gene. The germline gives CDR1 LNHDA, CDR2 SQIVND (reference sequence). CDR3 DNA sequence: TGTGCCAGTAGTATTGGACAGGGGGGTGACTATGGCTACACCTTC. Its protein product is CASSIGQGGDYGYTF.

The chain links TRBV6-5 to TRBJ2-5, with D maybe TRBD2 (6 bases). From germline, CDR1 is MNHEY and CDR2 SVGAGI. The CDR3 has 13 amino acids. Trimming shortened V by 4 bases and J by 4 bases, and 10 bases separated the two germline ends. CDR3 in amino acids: CASSLSGVETQYF. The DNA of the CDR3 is TGTGCCAGCAGTTTGTCGGGAGTAGAGACCCAGTACTTC.

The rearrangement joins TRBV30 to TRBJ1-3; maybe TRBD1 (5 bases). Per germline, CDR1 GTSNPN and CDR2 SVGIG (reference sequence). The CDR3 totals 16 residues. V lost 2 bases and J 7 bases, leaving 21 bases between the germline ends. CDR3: CAWSTWRDASGNTIYF. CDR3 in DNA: TGTGCCTGGAGTACCTGGCGGGACGCCTCGGGGAACACCATATATTTT.

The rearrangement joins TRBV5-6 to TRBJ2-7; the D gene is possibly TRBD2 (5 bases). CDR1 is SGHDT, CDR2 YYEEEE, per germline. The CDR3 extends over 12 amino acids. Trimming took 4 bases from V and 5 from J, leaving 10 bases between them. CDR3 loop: CASSRGRDEQYF. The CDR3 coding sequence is TGTGCCAGCAGCCGAGGGCGGGACGAGCAGTACTTC.

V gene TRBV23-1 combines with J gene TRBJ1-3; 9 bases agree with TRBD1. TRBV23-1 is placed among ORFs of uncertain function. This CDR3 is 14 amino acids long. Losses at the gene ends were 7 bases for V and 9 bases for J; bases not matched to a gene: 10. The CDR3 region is CASNRKGQGCTIYF. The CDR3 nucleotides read TGCGCCAGCAACAGGAAGGGACAGGGTTGCACCATATATTTT.

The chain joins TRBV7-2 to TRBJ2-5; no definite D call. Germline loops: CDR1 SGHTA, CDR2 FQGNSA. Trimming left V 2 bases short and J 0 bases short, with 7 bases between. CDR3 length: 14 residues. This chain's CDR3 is CASSLPDHQETQYF. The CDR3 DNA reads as TGTGCCAGCAGCTTACCGGACCACCAAGAGACCCAGTACTTC.

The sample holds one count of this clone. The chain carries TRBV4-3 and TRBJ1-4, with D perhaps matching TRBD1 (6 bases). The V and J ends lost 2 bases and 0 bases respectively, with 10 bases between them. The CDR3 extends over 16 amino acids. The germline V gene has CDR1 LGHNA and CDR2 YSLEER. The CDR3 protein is CASSQIRTATNEKLFF. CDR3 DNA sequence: TGCGCCAGCAGCCAAATACGGACAGCAACTAATGAAAAACTGTTTTTT.

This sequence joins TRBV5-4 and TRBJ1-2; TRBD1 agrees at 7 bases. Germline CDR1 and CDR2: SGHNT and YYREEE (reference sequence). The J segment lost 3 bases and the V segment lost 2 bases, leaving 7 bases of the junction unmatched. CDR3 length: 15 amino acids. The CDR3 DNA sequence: TGTGCCAGCAGCTTTAAAACCGACAGGGACTATGGCTACACCTTC. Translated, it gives CASSFKTDRDYGYTF.

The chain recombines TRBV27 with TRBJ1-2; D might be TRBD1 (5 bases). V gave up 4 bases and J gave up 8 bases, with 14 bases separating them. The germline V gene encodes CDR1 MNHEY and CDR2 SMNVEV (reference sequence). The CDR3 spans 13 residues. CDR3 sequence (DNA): TGTGCCAGCAGTTCGACAGTGGGCTACGGCTACACCTTC. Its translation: CASSSTVGYGYTF.

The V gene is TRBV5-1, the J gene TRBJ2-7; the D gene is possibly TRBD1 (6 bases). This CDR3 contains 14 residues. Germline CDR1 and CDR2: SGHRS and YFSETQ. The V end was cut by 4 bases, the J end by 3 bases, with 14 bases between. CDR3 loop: CASSPTLQGYEQYF. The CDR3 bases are TGCGCCAGCAGCCCAACCTTACAGGGCTACGAGCAGTACTTC.

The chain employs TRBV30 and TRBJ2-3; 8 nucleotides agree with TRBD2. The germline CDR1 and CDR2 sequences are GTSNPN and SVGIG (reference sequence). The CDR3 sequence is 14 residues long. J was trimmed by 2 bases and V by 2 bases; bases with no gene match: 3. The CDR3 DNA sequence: TGTGCCTGGAGTCACGGGGGGGTCACAGATACGCAGTATTTT. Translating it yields CAWSHGGVTDTQYF.

CDR3 amino acids: CASSLTGEETQYF. The CDR3 DNA sequence: TGTGCCAGCAGCTTGACGGGGGAAGAGACCCAGTACTTC. The chain uses TRBV5-4 and TRBJ2-5, with a weak D call TRBD2 (6 bases). Between the trimmed V and J ends, which lost 1 base and 3 bases, there was a span of 7 bases. Germline assignment: CDR1 SGHNT and CDR2 YYREEE (reference sequence). CDR3 length: 13 amino acids.

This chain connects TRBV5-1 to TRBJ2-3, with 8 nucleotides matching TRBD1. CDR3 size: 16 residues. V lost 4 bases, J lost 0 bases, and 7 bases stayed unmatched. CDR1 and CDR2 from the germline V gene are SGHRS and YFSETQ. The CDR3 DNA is TGCGCCAGCAGCACCTACAGGGGGAGGAGCACAGATACGCAGTATTTT. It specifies CASSTYRGRSTDTQYF. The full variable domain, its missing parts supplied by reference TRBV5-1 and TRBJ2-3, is KAGVTQTPRYLIKTRGQQVTLSCSPISGHRSVSWYQQTPGQGLQFLFEYFSETQRNKGNFPGRFSGRQFSNSRSEMNVSTLELGDSALYLCASSTYRGRSTDTQYFGPGTRLTVL.

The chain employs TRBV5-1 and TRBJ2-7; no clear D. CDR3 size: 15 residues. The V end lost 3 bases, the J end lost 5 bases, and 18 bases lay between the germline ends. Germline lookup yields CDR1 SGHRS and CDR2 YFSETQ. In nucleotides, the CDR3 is TGCGCCAGCAGCTCCGGAGCGTCTAATATAGACGAGCAGTACTTC. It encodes CASSSGASNIDEQYF.

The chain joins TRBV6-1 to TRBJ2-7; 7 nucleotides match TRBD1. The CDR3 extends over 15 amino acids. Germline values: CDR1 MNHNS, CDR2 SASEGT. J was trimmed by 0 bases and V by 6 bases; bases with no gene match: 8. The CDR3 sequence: CASSGRQGHSYEQYF. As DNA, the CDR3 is TGTGCCAGCAGCGGACGACAGGGACACTCCTACGAGCAGTACTTC.

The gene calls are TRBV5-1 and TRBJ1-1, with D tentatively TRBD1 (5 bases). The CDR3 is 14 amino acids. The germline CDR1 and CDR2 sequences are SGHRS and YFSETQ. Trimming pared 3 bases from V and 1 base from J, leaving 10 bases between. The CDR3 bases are TGCGCCAGCAGCTCTCAGGGAGGGAACACTGAAGCTTTCTTT. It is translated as CASSSQGGNTEAFF.

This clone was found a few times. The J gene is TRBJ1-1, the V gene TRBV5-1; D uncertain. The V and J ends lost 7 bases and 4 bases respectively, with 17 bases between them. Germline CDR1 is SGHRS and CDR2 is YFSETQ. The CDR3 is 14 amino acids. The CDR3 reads CASQILVGSTEAFF. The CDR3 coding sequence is TGCGCCAGCCAAATCCTGGTGGGGAGCACTGAAGCTTTCTTT.

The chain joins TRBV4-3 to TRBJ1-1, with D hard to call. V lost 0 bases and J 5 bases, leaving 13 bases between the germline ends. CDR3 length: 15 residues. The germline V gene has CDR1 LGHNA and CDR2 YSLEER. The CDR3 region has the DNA TGCGCCAGCAGCCAAGAATCCGGGATAGGGACTGAAGCTTTCTTT. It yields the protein CASSQESGIGTEAFF.

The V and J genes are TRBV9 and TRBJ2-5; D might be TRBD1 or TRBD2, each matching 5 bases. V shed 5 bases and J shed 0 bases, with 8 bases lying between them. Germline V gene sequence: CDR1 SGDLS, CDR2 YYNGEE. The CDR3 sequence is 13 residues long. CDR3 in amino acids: CASRRGHQETQYF. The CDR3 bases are TGTGCCAGCAGGAGGGGACACCAAGAGACCCAGTACTTC.